The clone carrying this TCR beta chain was counted a few times. Its cognate antigen is unknown. The CDR3 has 15 amino acids. The V and J ends lost 6 bases and 0 bases, in that order; junction bases with no gene match: 7. The germline V gene has CDR1 SGHVS and CDR2 FQNEAQ. Every donor was a healthy Caucasian. The source of the sample is a study of identical twins. Study-level findings and limits: Out-of-frame sharing of TCR alpha in monozygotic twins was underestimated by models.

Template switching added a universal primer binding site, and final cDNA carried unique molecular identifiers. Via MiXCR, TCRdb re-called the 5' RACE reads, giving one row per CDR3 protein. The sample has about 210,000 distinct CDR3 sequences; around 10% are singletons. The rearrangement links TRBV7-8 to TRBJ2-7, with TRBD2 identical over 8 bases. Sequenced material: memory (CD45RO+) T cells sorted from blood. The clonotype was recovered from a woman younger than 35 in good health. The CDR3 protein is CASRQLAASSYEQYF. DNA of the CDR3: TGTGCCAGCAGACAACTAGCGGCGAGCTCCTACGAGCAGTACTTC.